This T cell receptor beta chain was retrieved from a study of OX40 agonist ivuxolimab in advanced cancers. CDR1 SGDLS and CDR2 YYNGEE come from the germline V gene. Unmatched junction bases numbered 4, after V lost 0 bases and J lost 4 bases. The CDR3 runs 15 residues. Study-level findings and limits: Also present in some nonresponders was a low level of normalized T-cell clonal expansion. By week 6 at 0.1 to 3.0 mg/kg, blood CD4+ and CD8+ T cells had expanded clonally.

As regards this clone: Antigen: not known.

Repertoires were generated with immunoSEQ multiplex PCR, while TCRdb's copy carries only in-frame clones and drops some. The sample consists of about 40,000 clones, about 91% of them appearing once. Blood draws occurred at baseline, cycle 4 day 1, and cycle 7 day 1. The genes are TRBV9 and TRBJ2-5; 9 bases fit TRBD2. This specimen consisted of CD4+ or CD8+ T cells sorted from blood, obtained in a trial of the OX40 agonist ivuxolimab. The receptor was isolated from an adult with an advanced solid tumor such as melanoma, head and neck, liver or kidney cancer. DNA for the CDR3: TGTGCCAGCAGCGTAGAAGCGGGAGGCGGAGAGACCCAGTACTTC. It translates to CASSVEAGGGETQYF. Variable domain in full (rest from reference TRBV9 and TRBJ2-5): DSGVTQTPKHLITATGQRVTLRCSPRSGDLSVYWYQQSLDQGLQFLIQYYNGEERAKGNILERFSAQQFPDLHSELNLSSLELGDSALYFCASSVEAGGGETQYFGPGTRLLVL.